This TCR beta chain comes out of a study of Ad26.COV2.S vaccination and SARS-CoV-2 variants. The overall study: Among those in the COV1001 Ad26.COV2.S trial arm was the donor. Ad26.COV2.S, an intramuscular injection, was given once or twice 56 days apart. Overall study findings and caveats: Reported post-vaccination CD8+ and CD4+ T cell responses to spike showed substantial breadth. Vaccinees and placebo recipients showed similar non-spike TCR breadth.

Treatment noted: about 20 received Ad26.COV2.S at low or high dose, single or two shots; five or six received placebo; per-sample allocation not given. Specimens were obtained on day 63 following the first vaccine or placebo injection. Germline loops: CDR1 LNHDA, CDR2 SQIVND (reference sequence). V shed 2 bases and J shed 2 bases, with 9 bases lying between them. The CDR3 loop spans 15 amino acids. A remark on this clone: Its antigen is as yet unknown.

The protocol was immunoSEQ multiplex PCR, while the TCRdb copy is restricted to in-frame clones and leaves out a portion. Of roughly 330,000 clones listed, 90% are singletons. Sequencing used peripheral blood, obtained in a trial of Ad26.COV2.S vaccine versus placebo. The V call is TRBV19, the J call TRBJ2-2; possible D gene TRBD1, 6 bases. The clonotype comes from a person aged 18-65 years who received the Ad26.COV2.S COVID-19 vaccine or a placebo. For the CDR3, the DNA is TGTGCCAGTAGTATAACAGGGACAAACACCGGGGAGCTGTTTTTT. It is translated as CASSITGTNTGELFF.